This entry lists 19 T cell receptor beta chains sequenced from one sample in a study of human T cells and chemical hapten exposure. TCRdb ran MiXCR on the 5' RACE reads and lists one entry per CDR3 protein. The sample has about 140,000 distinct CDR3 sequences, around 4% seen once; the top ten hold around 1.5%. The starting material, unfractionated whole blood, was used for total RNA extraction. The receptors shown here come from a female donor in good health.

This clonotype was seen ten or more times. The rearrangement uses TRBV12-3 or TRBV12-4 and TRBJ2-1; 16 nucleotides align to TRBD2. This CDR3 region has 20 residues. V lost 5 bases and J lost 5; bases outside the gene matches: 15. This chain's CDR3 is CASSPHGTGLAGGYNNEQFF. DNA for the CDR3: TGTGCCAGCAGTCCTCACGGAACGGGACTAGCGGGGGGGTACAACAATGAGCAGTTCTTC.

This clonotype was recorded many times. The rearrangement joins TRBV6-5 to TRBJ2-1; possibly TRBD1 for D (6 bases). The CDR3 has 14 amino acids. CDR1 and CDR2 (germline): MNHEY, SVGAGI. Trimming took 10 bases from V and 4 from J, leaving 17 bases between them. The CDR3 spells CATGRDKGYNEQFF. The CDR3, as DNA: TGTGCCACCGGACGGGACAAAGGATACAATGAGCAGTTCTTC.

Ten or more counts support this clonotype. The rearrangement uses TRBV2 and TRBJ2-7, with D perhaps TRBD1 (7 bases). V lost 8 bases to trimming and J lost 2 bases, with 10 bases between them. This CDR3 has 12 residues. Germline V lookup: CDR1 SNHLY, CDR2 FYNNEI. CDR3 DNA sequence: TGTGCCAGCGCGGGACAGCCCTACGAGCAGTACTTC. The encoded protein is CASAGQPYEQYF.

In this sample, this clonotype turned up many times. The chain links TRBV20-1 to TRBJ2-3; D uncertain. The germline V gene has CDR1 DFQATT and CDR2 SNEGSKA (reference sequence). V lost 1 base to trimming and J lost 3 bases, with 11 bases between them. CDR3 length: 14 residues. CDR3 nucleotides: TGCAGTGCTAGAGGGACGTACTCTACAGATACGCAGTATTTT. It codes for CSARGTYSTDTQYF.

This clonotype was observed a handful of times. Germline and junction disagree at one end, which may indicate a read error. The chain recombines TRBV5-5 with TRBJ2-7; 9 nucleotides match TRBD1. The CDR3 loop spans 12 amino acids. Germline lookup yields CDR1 SGHKS and CDR2 YYEKEE (reference sequence). The CDR3 spells CASSLTLGTGLF. CDR3 nucleotides: TGTGCCAGCAGCTTGACCCTTGGGACAGGGCTCTTC. The full variable domain, with the rest looked up from reference TRBV5-5 and TRBJ2-7, is DAGVTQSPTHLIKTRGQQVTLRCSPISGHKSVSWYQQVLGQGPQFIFQYYEKEERGRGNFPDRFSARQFPNYSSELNVNALLLGDSALYLCASSLTLGTGLFGPGTRLTVT.

This clonotype was found many times. V usage is TRBV15 and J usage is TRBJ2-3; D unclear. Per germline, CDR1 LNHNV and CDR2 YYDKDF (reference sequence). The CDR3 extends over 15 amino acids. V shed 0 bases and J shed 2 bases, with 9 bases lying between them. The CDR3 region has the DNA TGTGCCACCAGCAGAGAGGTCACAAACACAGATACGCAGTATTTT. Translation gives CATSREVTNTDTQYF.

This clonotype was found a few times. An end of the junction does not agree with germline; a read error may underlie this. The chain carries TRBV6-6 and TRBJ1-5; TRBD1 might be the D (5 bases). The CDR3 loop spans 15 amino acids. Germline V CDR1 and CDR2: MNHNY, SVGAGI (reference sequence). Written as DNA, the CDR3 is TGTGCCAGCAGTGACTCCCAGGGACCCAATCAGCCCCAGCATTTT. Its protein is CASSDSQGPNQPQHF.

This clonotype was seen repeatedly, ten times or more. The chain is built from TRBV5-5 and TRBJ1-5; TRBD1 agrees at 7 bases. Trimming at V came to 0 bases and at J to 10 bases, leaving 7 bases not matched to a gene. The CDR3 spans 14 residues. Germline V gene lookup returns CDR1 SGHKS and CDR2 YYEKEE (reference sequence). CDR3 amino acids: CASSLEQGPVPQHF. The CDR3 coding sequence is TGTGCCAGCAGCTTGGAACAGGGGCCCGTCCCCCAGCATTTT.

Many counts were recorded for this clonotype. The chain carries TRBV7-9 and TRBJ2-1; possibly TRBD2 for D (5 bases). From germline, CDR1 is SEHNR and CDR2 FQNEAQ (reference sequence). The CDR3 runs 15 residues. V was cut by 8 bases and J by 9 bases, with 23 bases left in between. The CDR3 DNA follows: TGTGCCAGCGTCCAGACTAAAGGTCTGCCCGGTGAGCAGTTCTTC. It encodes CASVQTKGLPGEQFF.

This clonotype was counted many times. The chain combines TRBV19 with TRBJ1-2, with D unclear. The V gene's germline CDR1 is LNHDA and CDR2 SQIVND (reference sequence). Trimming took 0 bases from V and 8 from J, leaving 16 bases between them. The CDR3 sequence is 15 residues long. The CDR3 DNA follows: TGTGCCAGTAGTATAGATCCCCGTACCATCGCCGGCTACACCTTC. Translating gives CASSIDPRTIAGYTF.

This clonotype was seen many times. The chain carries TRBV7-9 and TRBJ1-1, with D uncertain. This CDR3 has 12 amino acids. The V end was cut by 4 bases, the J end by 7 bases, with 10 bases between. Germline-derived CDR1 and CDR2 are SEHNR and FQNEAQ (reference sequence). The CDR3 bases are TGTGCCAGCAGCTCGCAGTCTTTTGAAGCTTTCTTT. This codes for CASSSQSFEAFF.

This clonotype was recorded many times. The chain has TRBV20-1 and TRBJ2-7; weak D call: TRBD2 (5 bases). The germline V gene encodes CDR1 DFQATT and CDR2 SNEGSKA (reference sequence). The CDR3 sequence is 14 residues long. The V gene lost 4 bases and the J gene lost 4 bases, with 17 bases spanning the gap. The CDR3 sequence: CSAIRGYTLYEQYF. The CDR3 DNA reads as TGCAGTGCTATTAGAGGGTACACGCTATACGAGCAGTACTTC.

This clonotype was observed many times. This chain joins TRBV7-7 and TRBJ2-7; TRBD2 matches at 16 bases. CDR3 size: 18 residues. Per the germline V gene, CDR1 is SSHAT and CDR2 is FNYEAQ (reference sequence). The DNA for the CDR3 is TGTGCTAGCGCCCCGGGACTAGCGGGGGGGCCGTTCTCCTACGAGCAGTACTTC. Its translation: CASAPGLAGGPFSYEQYF.

This clonotype was counted ten times or more. The V and J genes are TRBV28 and TRBJ2-7, with TRBD1 identical over 9 bases. Per germline, CDR1 MDHEN and CDR2 SYDVKM. The CDR3 covers 16 residues. V was pared by 2 bases and J by 3 bases, with 8 bases of the junction left unmatched. The CDR3 is CASSLRRTGVGYEQYF. The CDR3 DNA is TGTGCCAGCAGTTTACGAAGGACAGGGGTTGGCTACGAGCAGTACTTC.

This clonotype has ten or more counts. The V gene is TRBV20-1, the J gene TRBJ1-6; D might be TRBD1 (5 bases). V was clipped by 0 bases and J by 10 bases, with 16 bases between them. The CDR3 loop spans 15 amino acids. CDR1 DFQATT and CDR2 SNEGSKA come from the germline V gene (reference sequence). CDR3 region: CSARDIGTDISPLHF. CDR3 in DNA: TGCAGTGCTAGAGATATTGGGACGGACATCTCACCCCTCCACTTT.

This clonotype was seen ten or more times. The DNA for the CDR3 is TGTGCCAGCAGCCAAGTAGCGACAACTAATGAAAAACTGTTTTTT. As protein: CASSQVATTNEKLFF. The gene calls are TRBV14 and TRBJ1-4; unclear D gene. V lost 1 base, J lost 0 bases, and 6 bases lay in between. This CDR3 has 15 residues. Germline CDR1 SGHDN, CDR2 FVKESK.

This clonotype appeared a few times. The chain employs TRBV19 and TRBJ1-5, with a weak D call TRBD1 (5 bases). The CDR3 extends over 15 amino acids. Germline loops: CDR1 LNHDA, CDR2 SQIVND (reference sequence). With 9 bases removed from V and 6 bases from J, the gap between germline ends came to 21 bases. In DNA form, the CDR3 reads TGTGCCAGCCACGCCAGTGGGGGTGTGAGTCAGCCCCAGCATTTT. It translates to CASHASGGVSQPQHF. Full variable domain (missing parts from reference TRBV19 and TRBJ1-5): DGGITQSPKYLFRKEGQNVTLSCEQNLNHDAMYWYRQDPGQGLRLIYYSQIVNDFQKGDIAEGYSVSREKKESFPLTVTSAQKNPTAFYLCASHASGGVSQPQHFGDGTRLSIL.

This clonotype was observed many times. The gene calls are TRBV11-1 and TRBJ1-1, with D possibly being TRBD1 (5 bases). Deletions cut 1 base from V and 1 base from J, with 10 bases between. Germline CDR1 SGHAT, CDR2 FQDESV (reference sequence). The CDR3 runs 15 residues. The CDR3 here is CASSLVLGQNTEAFF. In DNA, the CDR3 is TGTGCCAGCAGCTTAGTTTTGGGGCAGAACACTGAAGCTTTCTTT.

This clonotype has a handful of counts. This rearrangement joins TRBV5-6 to TRBJ2-5; D is ambiguous. Germline CDR1 reads SGHDT; CDR2 reads YYEEEE. The CDR3 spans 14 residues. Trimming removed 4 bases from V and 2 bases from J, with 12 bases in between. This CDR3 reads CASSPTPRQETQYF. The DNA for the CDR3 is TGTGCCAGCAGCCCGACCCCAAGACAAGAGACCCAGTACTTC.